This T cell receptor (beta chain) was sequenced for a study of cytomegalovirus exposure and HLA in healthy donors. Study outcomes and limitations: Most TCRs appeared rarely, but some public TCRs recurred in many donors. The productive fraction for most TCR beta V segments was about 87% or about 30% in an earlier analysis. It was assumed in the presence/absence analyses that sequencing depth was roughly uniform across donors.

The PCR employed 60 Vbeta primers together with 13 Jbeta primers. Profiled with immunoSEQ multiplex PCR; TCRdb holds only in-frame clones, not every one. The sample carries 110,000 or so clones, 60% to 85% recorded once. A remark on this clone: Its specificity is unknown.

The sequencing input was PBMCs. The source is a female donor in good health and CMV-seronegative.

The CDR3: CASSVVNRGTEAFF. As DNA, the CDR3 is TGTGCCAGCAGCGTAGTAAACCGGGGCACTGAAGCTTTCTTT. The gene calls are TRBV9 and TRBJ1-1; D not certain. The V end was cut by 0 bases, the J end by 4 bases, with 10 bases between. The CDR3 contains 14 residues. Germline V gene data show CDR1 as SGDLS and CDR2 as YYNGEE.